This T cell receptor beta chain stems from a study of blood T cell repertoires in COVID-19. Looking at the study overall: Donors in the United States, Italy and Spain gave samples during acute or convalescent COVID-19.

Participants' own reports of clinical history determined their cohort assignment. Contact with a PCR-confirmed or clinician-diagnosed COVID-19 case occurred within 2 weeks of entry. CDR3 size: 17 residues. The V gene's germline CDR1 is LGHNA and CDR2 YSLEER. V shed 0 bases and J 7 bases; nucleotides not matched to a gene: 6. The data were produced by immunoSEQ multiplex PCR, yet TCRdb's version contains in-frame clones alone and is incomplete. The sample yields about 160,000 clones, approximately 86% seen once. The chain employs TRBV4-3 and TRBJ2-1, with 13 bases aligning to TRBD2. The sequence was collected from a woman between 40 and 55 years old who had been exposed to COVID-19. Sequenced: PBMCs or T cells enriched from blood (not recorded which). This chain's CDR3 is CASSQDGTSGILNEQFF. CDR3 bases: TGCGCCAGCAGCCAAGATGGGACTAGCGGGATTCTGAATGAGCAGTTCTTC.